This TCR beta chain was sequenced in a study of T cells in Graves' hyperthyroidism and ophthalmopathy. This clonotype was picked up many times. Its antigen remains unidentified. Broader study findings: Blood also carried most thyroid clonotypes expanded above 0.001.

The source material, RNA transcripts, was used to amplify TCR beta CDR3 regions. First-round RT-PCR of the TCR CDR3 relied on the HTBI primer set. TCRdb itself ran the multiplex PCR reads through MiXCR, one entry per CDR3 protein. The data contain 700,000 or so distinct CDR3 sequences, about 16% of them singletons. This clonotype was obtained from a man aged 18-30 years with Graves' hyperthyroidism. The specimen was blood.

The CDR3 nucleotides read TGCGCCAGCACCTCCGGGACAGGGTTCTACGAGCAGTACTTC. Protein product: CASTSGTGFYEQYF. The chain carries TRBV5-1 and TRBJ2-7; 9 bases are shared with TRBD1. J gave up 3 bases and V 6 bases, and 7 bases lay outside the gene matches. Germline CDR1 is SGHRS and CDR2 is YFSETQ. This CDR3 comprises 14 residues.